The 15 T cell receptor beta chains below all came from one sample that was sequenced in a study of blood T cell repertoires in COVID-19. The data were produced by immunoSEQ multiplex PCR, yet TCRdb's version contains in-frame clones alone and is incomplete. The data contain fewer than 250,000 clones, around 84% of them singletons. The sample consisted of peripheral blood. Every receptor here comes from a human donor in a cohort sampled during active COVID-19.

The chain recombines TRBV6-5 with TRBJ2-4; D is unclear. The CDR3 has 14 residues. The V end was cut by 9 bases, the J end by 0 bases, with 12 bases between. Germline lookup yields CDR1 MNHEY and CDR2 SVGAGI. This chain's CDR3 is CASGEYLAKNIQYF. The CDR3 coding sequence is TGTGCCAGTGGAGAATATCTAGCCAAAAACATTCAGTACTTC.

This clone was detected only a few times. The V gene is TRBV7-2, the J gene TRBJ2-3, with 8 bases fitting TRBD2. This CDR3 contains 13 residues. The V gene's germline CDR1 is SGHTA and CDR2 FQGNSA. With 4 bases clipped from V and 7 bases from J, the junction kept 4 bases outside the gene matches. The CDR3 spells CASSSSGGNTQYF. As DNA, the CDR3 is TGTGCCAGCAGCTCGAGCGGGGGAAATACGCAGTATTTT.

This sequence joins TRBV5-1 and TRBJ2-2, with TRBD1 matching 7 bases. This CDR3 spans 17 amino acids. With 5 bases clipped from V and 1 base from J, the junction kept 11 bases outside the gene matches. Looked up from germline, CDR1 is SGHRS and CDR2 is YFSETQ. CDR3: CASRKGQLTLNTGELFF. DNA of the CDR3: TGCGCCAGCAGAAAGGGACAGCTGACCTTGAACACCGGGGAGCTGTTTTTT.

The V and J genes are TRBV3-1 (or the pseudogene TRBV3-2) and TRBJ2-7; the match to TRBD2 covers 8 bases. After removal of 1 base from V and 9 bases from J, the junction contained 14 bases not matched to a gene. The length of the CDR3 is 16 residues. Germline V CDR1 and CDR2: LGHDT, YNNKEL (reference sequence). CDR3 bases: TGTGCCAGCAGCCAAGTAGGTTCTAGCGGGCAACGGGGGCAGTACTTC. This encodes CASSQVGSSGQRGQYF.

The chain employs TRBV6-4 and TRBJ2-7, with D maybe TRBD1 (5 bases). Trimming shortened V by 5 bases and J by 4 bases, and 9 bases separated the two germline ends. The V gene's germline CDR1 is MRHNA and CDR2 SNTAGT. The CDR3 loop spans 12 amino acids. The CDR3 nucleotides are TGTGCCAGCAGTAAAAGGGGTTACGAGCAGTACTTC. The encoded protein is CASSKRGYEQYF.

The rearrangement uses TRBV18 and TRBJ2-7, with TRBD2 matching 7 bases. This CDR3 is 14 amino acids long. CDR1 KGHSH and CDR2 LQKENI come from the germline V gene. After removal of 5 bases from V and 2 bases from J, the junction contained 6 bases not matched to a gene. The CDR3 DNA reads as TGTGCCAGCTCAATTGCGGGGGAACCCTACGAGCAGTACGTC. This codes for CASSIAGEPYEQYV.

The chain couples TRBV6-1 to TRBJ1-4, with D maybe TRBD1 (5 bases). With 3 bases removed from V and 7 bases from J, the gap between germline ends came to 18 bases. The CDR3 has 16 residues. From germline, CDR1 is MNHNS and CDR2 SASEGT. The chain's CDR3 is CASSEVGRRVGEKLFF. The CDR3 coding sequence is TGTGCCAGCAGTGAGGTTGGGCGCAGGGTTGGTGAAAAACTGTTTTTT.

Here the CDR3 DNA reads TGTGCCAGCAGCCCGAGCGACCAAGAGACCCAGTACTTC. Translating gives CASSPSDQETQYF. The chain couples TRBV7-9 to TRBJ2-5; D call uncertain. This CDR3 has 13 amino acids. V dropped 5 bases and J dropped 0 bases, with 7 bases sitting between them. The V gene's germline CDR1 is SEHNR and CDR2 FQNEAQ (reference sequence).

The chain recombines TRBV4-1 with TRBJ2-1; 10 nucleotides agree with TRBD1. The CDR3 is 17 amino acids. The V gene end was trimmed by 3 bases and the J gene end by 0 bases; junction bases not matched to a gene: 5. Looked up from germline, CDR1 is MGHRA and CDR2 is YSYEKL. CDR3 coding DNA: TGCGCCAGCAGCCAGGACAGGGGGATCCGCTCCTACAATGAGCAGTTCTTC. Translation: CASSQDRGIRSYNEQFF.

The genes are TRBV2 and TRBJ1-5, with 8 bases matching TRBD1. Looked up from germline, CDR1 is SNHLY and CDR2 is FYNNEI. The CDR3 extends over 14 amino acids. Trimming at V came to 6 bases and at J to 7 bases, leaving 8 bases not matched to a gene. For the CDR3, the DNA is TGTGCCAGCAGGGCCAGGGGACAGGCACAGCCCCAGCATTTT. Translating it yields CASRARGQAQPQHF.

The chain is built from TRBV5-6 and TRBJ2-7, with D uncertain. Looked up from germline, CDR1 is SGHDT and CDR2 is YYEEEE. The V and J ends lost 0 bases and 2 bases respectively, with 9 bases between them. The CDR3 length is 14 residues. The CDR3 coding sequence is TGTGCCAGCAGCTTGGCGGCGGTAGCCTACGAGCAGTACGTC. It codes for CASSLAAVAYEQYV.

V gene TRBV27 combines with J gene TRBJ1-4, with D tentatively TRBD1 (5 bases). Per germline, CDR1 MNHEY and CDR2 SMNVEV (reference sequence). This CDR3 spans 15 amino acids. Trimming removed 6 bases at V and 8 bases at J, with 19 bases between. CDR3 loop: CASRAKAGLREKLFF. The CDR3 coding sequence is TGTGCCAGCAGGGCCAAAGCAGGGTTGAGGGAAAAACTGTTTTTT.

The CDR3 region is CASSRGQGAYNEQFF. CDR3 nucleotides: TGTGCCAGTAGTAGGGGACAGGGGGCGTACAATGAGCAGTTCTTC. The chain has TRBV19 and TRBJ2-1; 12 bases map to TRBD1. CDR1 is LNHDA, CDR2 SQIVND, per germline (reference sequence). With 4 bases clipped from V and 4 bases from J, the junction kept 2 bases outside the gene matches. This CDR3 spans 15 amino acids.

The V call is TRBV28, the J call TRBJ2-3; tentative D call: TRBD2 (6 bases). Per the germline V gene, CDR1 is MDHEN and CDR2 is SYDVKM. This CDR3 contains 14 residues. V shed 7 bases and J shed 3 bases, with 14 bases lying between them. The chain's CDR3 is CASIEGGSTDTQYF. The CDR3 bases are TGTGCCAGCATAGAGGGAGGATCAACAGATACGCAGTATTTT. Combining the CDR3 with reference TRBV28 and TRBJ2-3 gives the whole variable domain DVKVTQSSRYLVKRTGEKVFLECVQDMDHENMFWYRQDPGLGLRLIYFSYDVKMKEKGDIPEGYSVSREKKERFSLILESASTNQTSMYLCASIEGGSTDTQYFGPGTRLTVL.

The chain joins TRBV3-1 (or the pseudogene TRBV3-2) to TRBJ1-4, with D perhaps matching TRBD1 (5 bases). Trimming shortened V by 0 bases and J by 11 bases, and 13 bases separated the two germline ends. The germline V gene has CDR1 LGHDT and CDR2 YNNKEL (reference sequence). The CDR3 is 14 amino acids. CDR3 region: CASSQDWGESKLFF. For the CDR3, the DNA is TGTGCCAGCAGCCAAGATTGGGGGGAGTCCAAACTGTTTTTT.